This TCR beta chain was observed in a study of regulatory T cells in long-lasting Graves disease. HTBI primers from iRepertoire and Arm-PCR of CDR3 regions yielded the TCR beta libraries. TCRdb used MiXCR to reprocess the multiplex PCR reads, holding one entry per CDR3 protein. The sample has about 320,000 distinct CDR3 sequences; 15% to 20% are singletons. The time point was: newly diagnosed GD, antithyroid drugs for less than 3 months. Preparation of the TCR library used RNA extracted from PBMCs. The germline V and J ends were trimmed by 3 bases and 0 bases, with 9 bases remaining between them. This CDR3 is built from 15 residues. Germline V gives CDR1 KGHSH, CDR2 LQKENI. This clonotype was seen a few times.

V and J are TRBV18 and TRBJ1-3, with D tentatively TRBD1 (5 bases). The TCR comes from a female donor with Graves disease. Sequences were derived from peripheral blood mononuclear cells (PBMCs), sampled at new diagnosis, from a patient treated with antithyroid drugs. The CDR3 loop reads CASSPQGVSGNTIYF. The DNA of the CDR3 is TGTGCCAGCTCACCCCAGGGCGTCTCTGGAAACACCATATATTTT.